The 26 T cell receptor beta chains below all came from one sample that was sequenced in a study of CD8 T cells in Susac syndrome. RNA was extracted with the RNeasy kit, and a quantity of 0.5 to 1 ug was reverse transcribed using random hexamers. TCRdb processed the immunoSEQ multiplex PCR reads anew with MiXCR; each CDR3 protein has one entry. The table has approximately 160,000 distinct CDR3 sequences, about 96% seen once. The sequencing input was CD4+ T cells from PBMCs. The origin of the receptors is a human donor with Susac syndrome.

J is TRBJ1-5 and V is TRBV12-3 or TRBV12-4; the D gene is possibly TRBD1 (5 bases). Trimming pared 6 bases from V and 7 bases from J, leaving 16 bases between. This CDR3 contains 14 residues. The CDR3 DNA reads as TGTGCCAGCAGCCGGGAGGGGTACGGACAGCCCCAGCATTTT. It codes for CASSREGYGQPQHF.

The V gene is TRBV29-1, the J gene TRBJ2-7; possibly TRBD1 or TRBD2 for D (6 bases each). This CDR3 comprises 13 residues. V gave up 1 base and J gave up 6 bases, with 13 bases separating them. Germline V gene lookup returns CDR1 SQVTM and CDR2 ANQGSEA. The CDR3 loop reads CSVEVVQGGEQYF. In DNA, the CDR3 is TGCAGCGTTGAAGTGGTACAGGGAGGCGAGCAGTACTTC.

The V gene is TRBV30, the J gene TRBJ2-5; a weak D match, TRBD1 (5 bases). Germline CDR1 GTSNPN, CDR2 SVGIG (reference sequence). This CDR3 is built from 13 residues. V was shortened by 7 bases and J by 5 bases, with 17 bases between the two germline ends. The CDR3 region has the DNA TGTGCCTCGGGCCCAGGGTATGGGGAGACCCAGTACTTC. It translates to CASGPGYGETQYF. Looking up the rest from reference TRBV30 and TRBJ2-5 gives the full variable domain: SQTIHQWPATLVQPVGSPLSLECTVEGTSNPNLYWYRQAAGRGLQLLFYSVGIGQISSEVPQNLSASRPQDRQFILSSKKLLLSDSGFYLCASGPGYGETQYFGPGTRLLVL.

V is TRBV7-2 and J is TRBJ2-1, with D possibly matching TRBD2 (5 bases). The V and J ends lost 4 bases and 3 bases respectively, with 19 bases between them. Germline lookup yields CDR1 SGHTA and CDR2 FQGNSA. The CDR3 has 17 amino acids. This CDR3 reads CASSSVPGSANYNEQFF. CDR3 nucleotide sequence: TGTGCCAGCAGCTCAGTACCGGGGTCTGCGAACTACAATGAGCAGTTCTTC.

V and J are TRBV28 and TRBJ1-1; the D is unclear. CDR3 length: 13 amino acids. The V gene's germline CDR1 is MDHEN and CDR2 SYDVKM. V shed 2 bases and J shed 7 bases, with 11 bases lying between them. This CDR3 reads CASSLAGSLEAFF. DNA for the CDR3: TGTGCCAGCAGTTTAGCAGGTTCTCTTGAAGCTTTCTTT. Based on the CDR3 plus reference TRBV28 and TRBJ1-1, the full variable domain is DVKVTQSSRYLVKRTGEKVFLECVQDMDHENMFWYRQDPGLGLRLIYFSYDVKMKEKGDIPEGYSVSREKKERFSLILESASTNQTSMYLCASSLAGSLEAFFGQGTRLTVV.

The chain joins TRBV12-3 or TRBV12-4 to TRBJ1-4; D not resolved. The CDR3 runs to 16 residues. Trimming took off 1 base at V and 7 bases at J, with 16 bases between the two ends. In DNA form, the CDR3 reads TGTGCCAGCAGTTTAGGGGGTCTCGGATCGGGTGAAAAACTGTTTTTT. This gives the protein CASSLGGLGSGEKLFF.

The chain joins TRBV11-2 to TRBJ2-7, with D perhaps matching TRBD2 (7 bases). Germline values: CDR1 SGHAT, CDR2 FQNNGV. The CDR3 is 12 amino acids. Trimming removed 11 bases from V and 0 bases from J, with 11 bases in between. The CDR3 DNA reads as TGTGCCGGGGGCGGGAGCTCCTACGAGCAGTACTTC. Amino acids: CAGGGSSYEQYF.

This chain uses TRBV6-1 with TRBJ2-5; 10 bases are a match to TRBD2. This CDR3 is 17 amino acids long. Germline values: CDR1 MNHNS, CDR2 SASEGT. Trimming at V came to 8 bases and at J to 4 bases, leaving 16 bases not matched to a gene. The DNA for the CDR3 is TGTGCCAGCTACCGGAGGCGAGCGGGGGGGCCTCGAGAGACCCAGTACTTC. Translating it yields CASYRRRAGGPRETQYF.

The J gene is TRBJ2-7, the V gene TRBV29-1; 7 bases are shared with TRBD1. This CDR3 comprises 13 residues. Germline trimming cut 7 bases from V and 4 bases from J; bases unmatched to any gene: 10. Per germline, CDR1 SQVTM and CDR2 ANQGSEA. The CDR3 DNA sequence: TGCAGCGGATCATCAGGGGGTACTTACGAGCAGTACTTC. Translation: CSGSSGGTYEQYF.

The gene calls are TRBV28 and TRBJ2-7; possibly TRBD1 for D (6 bases). The CDR3 length is 13 residues. Germline lookup yields CDR1 MDHEN and CDR2 SYDVKM. Trimming took off 3 bases at V and 5 bases at J, with 11 bases between the two ends. The CDR3 protein is CASSFDRNNEQYF. The CDR3 DNA sequence: TGTGCCAGCAGTTTCGACAGGAACAACGAGCAGTACTTC.

This clonotype appeared a single time. The chain couples TRBV28 to TRBJ1-4; possible D gene TRBD1, 6 bases. Germline CDR1 and CDR2: MDHEN and SYDVKM. The CDR3 is 14 residues long. V was trimmed by 5 bases and J by 8 bases, leaving 15 bases between them. The CDR3 DNA reads TGTGCCAGCAGTCGGGGGCTCCAGGGGGAAAAACTGTTTTTT. Its protein is CASSRGLQGEKLFF. The variable domain in full, completed from reference TRBV28 and TRBJ1-4, reads DVKVTQSSRYLVKRTGEKVFLECVQDMDHENMFWYRQDPGLGLRLIYFSYDVKMKEKGDIPEGYSVSREKKERFSLILESASTNQTSMYLCASSRGLQGEKLFFGSGTQLSVL.

The rearrangement links TRBV12-3 or TRBV12-4 to TRBJ2-5; possibly TRBD1 for D (5 bases). V was clipped by 5 bases and J by 5 bases, with 15 bases between them. This CDR3 contains 14 residues. Here the CDR3 reads CASSAAAGRETQYF. In DNA, the CDR3 is TGTGCCAGCAGTGCGGCAGCAGGGCGGGAGACCCAGTACTTC.

The chain is built from TRBV28 and TRBJ2-7; D remains ambiguous. Trimming removed 3 bases at V and 3 bases at J, with 18 bases between. CDR1 and CDR2 (germline): MDHEN, SYDVKM. The CDR3 is made up of 16 amino acids. CDR3 nucleotide sequence: TGTGCCAGCAGTTTCTCCCTCAAGGAATGGGACTACGAGCAGTACTTC. This translates into CASSFSLKEWDYEQYF.

This chain uses TRBV4-3 with TRBJ2-2, with D possibly being TRBD1 (5 bases). Per the germline V gene, CDR1 is LGHNA and CDR2 is YSLEER. The CDR3 length is 15 residues. Trimming took off 6 bases at V and 2 bases at J, with 13 bases between the two ends. CDR3 protein: CASRARDPNTGELFF. The CDR3 nucleotides are TGCGCCAGCAGGGCCAGGGATCCAAACACCGGGGAGCTGTTTTTT.

The genes are TRBV9 and TRBJ2-2; D perhaps matches TRBD2 (7 bases). The CDR3 loop spans 16 amino acids. V was pared by 0 bases and J by 5 bases, with 14 bases between. Per germline, CDR1 SGDLS and CDR2 YYNGEE. The CDR3 sequence: CASSVEAGAGTGELFF. The CDR3 nucleotides are TGTGCCAGCAGCGTAGAGGCGGGGGCTGGGACCGGGGAGCTGTTTTTT. Looking up the rest from reference TRBV9 and TRBJ2-2 gives the full variable domain: DSGVTQTPKHLITATGQRVTLRCSPRSGDLSVYWYQQSLDQGLQFLIQYYNGEERAKGNILERFSAQQFPDLHSELNLSSLELGDSALYFCASSVEAGAGTGELFFGEGSRLTVL.

V usage is TRBV18 and J usage is TRBJ2-5; D is unclear. V was shortened by 3 bases and J by 5 bases, with 13 bases between the two germline ends. The CDR3 runs to 14 residues. CDR1 is KGHSH and CDR2 is LQKENI in the germline V gene. Here the CDR3 reads CASSPPMGRETQYF. The CDR3 DNA follows: TGTGCCAGCTCACCCCCAATGGGCCGGGAGACCCAGTACTTC.

The genes are TRBV3-1 and TRBJ2-3; D is unclear. This CDR3 has 14 amino acids. V lost 1 base to trimming and J lost 2 bases, with 7 bases between them. In germline, CDR1 is LGHDT, CDR2 YNNKEL (reference sequence). CDR3 sequence (DNA): TGTGCCAGCAGCCAAGCAGTGGACACAGATACGCAGTATTTT. This encodes CASSQAVDTDTQYF.

This chain connects TRBV5-1 to TRBJ1-6; no clear D gene. This CDR3 region has 12 residues. The V and J ends lost 0 bases and 10 bases respectively, with 5 bases between them. Germline V gene sequence: CDR1 SGHRS, CDR2 YFSETQ. The CDR3 sequence is CASSLVDSPLHF. CDR3 DNA: TGCGCCAGCAGCTTGGTGGACTCACCCCTCCACTTT.

In DNA form, the CDR3 reads TGTGCCAGCAGCTTAGCGGGATGGACAGATACGCAGTATTTT. Amino acid sequence: CASSLAGWTDTQYF. This chain links TRBV7-2 with TRBJ2-3; D is ambiguous. This CDR3 has 14 amino acids. The V gene lost 0 bases and the J gene lost 3 bases, with 7 bases spanning the gap. Germline V lookup: CDR1 SGHTA, CDR2 FQGNSA.

V usage is TRBV5-4 and J usage is TRBJ1-5, with D perhaps matching TRBD1 (6 bases). The V end was cut by 0 bases, the J end by 4 bases, with 14 bases between. CDR1 and CDR2 (germline): SGHNT, YYREEE (reference sequence). This CDR3 is 16 amino acids long. CDR3 sequence (DNA): TGTGCCAGCAGCTTGGGGGGAGGACAGAGGAATCAGCCCCAGCATTTT. Translating gives CASSLGGGQRNQPQHF. Filled out from reference TRBV5-4 and TRBJ1-5, the complete variable domain reads ETGVTQSPTHLIKTRGQQVTLRCSSQSGHNTVSWYQQALGQGPQFIFQYYREEENGRGNFPPRFSGLQFPNYSSELNVNALELDDSALYLCASSLGGGQRNQPQHFGDGTRLSIL.

The chain uses TRBV6-2 or TRBV6-3 and TRBJ2-7; D is possibly TRBD2 (5 bases). CDR1 and CDR2 (germline): MNHEY, SVGEGT. The V and J ends lost 5 bases and 3 bases respectively, with 5 bases between them. CDR3 length equals 11 residues. In DNA form, the CDR3 reads TGTGCCAGCAGTGACTACTACGAGCAGTACTTC. Protein sequence: CASSDYYEQYF.

The chain couples TRBV5-4 to TRBJ2-7, with D possibly TRBD2 on 5 matching bases. The CDR3 is made up of 14 amino acids. The V and J ends lost 2 bases and 9 bases respectively, with 18 bases between them. CDR1 and CDR2 from the germline V gene are SGHNT and YYREEE (reference sequence). The CDR3 here is CASSFEGSGSRQYF. CDR3 DNA sequence: TGTGCCAGCAGCTTTGAGGGATCGGGGTCCCGGCAGTACTTC.

This chain joins TRBV7-2 and TRBJ1-2; tentative D call: TRBD1 (6 bases). Germline V lookup: CDR1 SGHTA, CDR2 FQGNSA. V lost 0 bases and J 4 bases, leaving 12 bases between the germline ends. This CDR3 has 15 residues. The chain's CDR3 is CASSLAPSGAYGYTF. CDR3 DNA: TGTGCCAGCAGCTTAGCTCCCTCGGGGGCCTATGGCTACACCTTC.

This chain links TRBV25-1 with TRBJ2-3, with 7 bases identical to TRBD1. The CDR3 extends over 13 amino acids. Germline V gene lookup returns CDR1 MGHDK and CDR2 SYGVNS. The V and J ends lost 1 base and 9 bases, in that order; junction bases with no gene match: 4. CDR3 sequence reads: CASSESRQGTQYF. The CDR3 DNA reads as TGTGCCAGCAGTGAATCGAGACAGGGCACGCAGTATTTT.

V gene TRBV7-3 combines with J gene TRBJ2-1, with TRBD2 matching 14 bases. There are 14 residues in the CDR3. V was pared by 2 bases and J by 12 bases, with 3 bases of the junction left unmatched. Germline V lookup: CDR1 SGHTA, CDR2 FQGTGA. CDR3 bases: TGTGCCAGCAGCTTAGGGACTAGCGGGAGCTCGCAGTTCTTC. Protein: CASSLGTSGSSQFF.

The CDR3 DNA sequence: TGTGCCAGCAGCCCCAGGAGCGGGACGTACAATGAGCAGTTCTTC. Amino acid sequence: CASSPRSGTYNEQFF. V is TRBV11-3 and J is TRBJ2-1; TRBD2 matches at 7 bases. Trimming at V came to 5 bases and at J to 4 bases, leaving 8 bases not matched to a gene. The CDR3 covers 15 residues. CDR1 and CDR2 from the germline V gene are SGHNT and YENEEA. The full variable domain, rest sourced from reference TRBV11-3 and TRBJ2-1, is EAGVVQSPRYKIIEKKQPVAFWCNPISGHNTLYWYLQNLGQGPELLIRYENEEAVDDSQLPKDRFSAERLKGVDSTLKIQPAELGDSAVYLCASSPRSGTYNEQFFGPGTRLTVL.